This TCR beta chain was found in a study of cytomegalovirus exposure and HLA in healthy donors. Study background: Around four fifths of around 390 genotyped donors fell in the Caucasian-associated ancestry cluster.

Regarding the study as a whole: With later analysis, a missense DCLRE1C variant became linked to TCR beta V- and J-gene trimming. When analyzed later, the rates of TCR association showed variation by HLA locus, with DRB1 the most and HLA-C the fewest. TCR beta sequences reportedly predicted most subjects' HLA-A and HLA-B alleles accurately.

Concerning this clone: As yet, its antigen is unknown.

Both 60 Vbeta primers and 13 Jbeta primers went into the PCR. Clones were sequenced by immunoSEQ multiplex PCR, and TCRdb holds only the in-frame ones, with some missing. In the table there are about 180,000 clones, around 80% of which are singletons. The germline CDR1 and CDR2 sequences are LNHDA and SQIVND (reference sequence). The CDR3 sequence is 15 residues long. J lost 1 base, V lost 5 bases, and 7 bases had no gene match. This chain links TRBV19 with TRBJ1-1; TRBD1 matches 7 bases. This clonotype originated in a woman in her twenties or thirties in good health and CMV-seronegative. Sequencing input: PBMCs. CDR3 protein: CASSFPQGRNTEAFF. For the CDR3, the DNA is TGTGCCAGTAGTTTCCCACAGGGGCGGAACACTGAAGCTTTCTTT.